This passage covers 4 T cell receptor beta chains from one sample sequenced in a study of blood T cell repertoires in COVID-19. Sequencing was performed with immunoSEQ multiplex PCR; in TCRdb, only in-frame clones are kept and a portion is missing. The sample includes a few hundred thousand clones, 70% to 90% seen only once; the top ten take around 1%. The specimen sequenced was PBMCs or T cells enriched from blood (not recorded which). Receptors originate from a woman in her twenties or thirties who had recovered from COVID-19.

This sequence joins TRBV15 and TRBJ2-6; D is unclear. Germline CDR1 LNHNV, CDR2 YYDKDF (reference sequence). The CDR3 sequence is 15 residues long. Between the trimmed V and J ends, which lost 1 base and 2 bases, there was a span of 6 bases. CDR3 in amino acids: CATSRGLTGANVLTF. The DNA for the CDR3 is TGTGCCACCAGCAGAGGGCTTACTGGGGCCAACGTCCTGACTTTC. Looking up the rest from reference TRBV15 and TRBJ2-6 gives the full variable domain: DAMVIQNPRYQVTQFGKPVTLSCSQTLNHNVMYWYQQKSSQAPKLLFHYYDKDFNNEADTPDNFQSRRPNTSFCFLDIRSPGLGDTAMYLCATSRGLTGANVLTFGAGSRLTVL.

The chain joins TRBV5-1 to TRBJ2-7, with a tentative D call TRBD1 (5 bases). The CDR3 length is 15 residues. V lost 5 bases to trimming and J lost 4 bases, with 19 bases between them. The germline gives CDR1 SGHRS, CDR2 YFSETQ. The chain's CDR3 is CASRPGPLEVYEQYF. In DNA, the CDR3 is TGCGCCAGCAGACCAGGGCCCCTCGAGGTTTACGAGCAGTACTTC. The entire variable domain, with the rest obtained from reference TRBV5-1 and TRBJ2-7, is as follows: KAGVTQTPRYLIKTRGQQVTLSCSPISGHRSVSWYQQTPGQGLQFLFEYFSETQRNKGNFPGRFSGRQFSNSRSEMNVSTLELGDSALYLCASRPGPLEVYEQYFGPGTRLTVT.

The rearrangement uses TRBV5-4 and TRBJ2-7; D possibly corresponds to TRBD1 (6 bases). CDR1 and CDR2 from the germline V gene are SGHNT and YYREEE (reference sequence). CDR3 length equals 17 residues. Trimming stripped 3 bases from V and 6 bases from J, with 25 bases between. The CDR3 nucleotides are TGTGCCAGCAGCTCCGACAGGAGGATCCTCGCCTTACCCGAGCAGTACTTC. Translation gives CASSSDRRILALPEQYF.

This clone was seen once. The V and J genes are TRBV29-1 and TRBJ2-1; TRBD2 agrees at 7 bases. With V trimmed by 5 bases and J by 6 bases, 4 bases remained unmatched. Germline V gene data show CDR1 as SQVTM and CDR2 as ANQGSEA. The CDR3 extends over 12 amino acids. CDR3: CSVHGRGNEQFF. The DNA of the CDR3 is TGCAGCGTTCATGGGAGGGGCAATGAGCAGTTCTTC.